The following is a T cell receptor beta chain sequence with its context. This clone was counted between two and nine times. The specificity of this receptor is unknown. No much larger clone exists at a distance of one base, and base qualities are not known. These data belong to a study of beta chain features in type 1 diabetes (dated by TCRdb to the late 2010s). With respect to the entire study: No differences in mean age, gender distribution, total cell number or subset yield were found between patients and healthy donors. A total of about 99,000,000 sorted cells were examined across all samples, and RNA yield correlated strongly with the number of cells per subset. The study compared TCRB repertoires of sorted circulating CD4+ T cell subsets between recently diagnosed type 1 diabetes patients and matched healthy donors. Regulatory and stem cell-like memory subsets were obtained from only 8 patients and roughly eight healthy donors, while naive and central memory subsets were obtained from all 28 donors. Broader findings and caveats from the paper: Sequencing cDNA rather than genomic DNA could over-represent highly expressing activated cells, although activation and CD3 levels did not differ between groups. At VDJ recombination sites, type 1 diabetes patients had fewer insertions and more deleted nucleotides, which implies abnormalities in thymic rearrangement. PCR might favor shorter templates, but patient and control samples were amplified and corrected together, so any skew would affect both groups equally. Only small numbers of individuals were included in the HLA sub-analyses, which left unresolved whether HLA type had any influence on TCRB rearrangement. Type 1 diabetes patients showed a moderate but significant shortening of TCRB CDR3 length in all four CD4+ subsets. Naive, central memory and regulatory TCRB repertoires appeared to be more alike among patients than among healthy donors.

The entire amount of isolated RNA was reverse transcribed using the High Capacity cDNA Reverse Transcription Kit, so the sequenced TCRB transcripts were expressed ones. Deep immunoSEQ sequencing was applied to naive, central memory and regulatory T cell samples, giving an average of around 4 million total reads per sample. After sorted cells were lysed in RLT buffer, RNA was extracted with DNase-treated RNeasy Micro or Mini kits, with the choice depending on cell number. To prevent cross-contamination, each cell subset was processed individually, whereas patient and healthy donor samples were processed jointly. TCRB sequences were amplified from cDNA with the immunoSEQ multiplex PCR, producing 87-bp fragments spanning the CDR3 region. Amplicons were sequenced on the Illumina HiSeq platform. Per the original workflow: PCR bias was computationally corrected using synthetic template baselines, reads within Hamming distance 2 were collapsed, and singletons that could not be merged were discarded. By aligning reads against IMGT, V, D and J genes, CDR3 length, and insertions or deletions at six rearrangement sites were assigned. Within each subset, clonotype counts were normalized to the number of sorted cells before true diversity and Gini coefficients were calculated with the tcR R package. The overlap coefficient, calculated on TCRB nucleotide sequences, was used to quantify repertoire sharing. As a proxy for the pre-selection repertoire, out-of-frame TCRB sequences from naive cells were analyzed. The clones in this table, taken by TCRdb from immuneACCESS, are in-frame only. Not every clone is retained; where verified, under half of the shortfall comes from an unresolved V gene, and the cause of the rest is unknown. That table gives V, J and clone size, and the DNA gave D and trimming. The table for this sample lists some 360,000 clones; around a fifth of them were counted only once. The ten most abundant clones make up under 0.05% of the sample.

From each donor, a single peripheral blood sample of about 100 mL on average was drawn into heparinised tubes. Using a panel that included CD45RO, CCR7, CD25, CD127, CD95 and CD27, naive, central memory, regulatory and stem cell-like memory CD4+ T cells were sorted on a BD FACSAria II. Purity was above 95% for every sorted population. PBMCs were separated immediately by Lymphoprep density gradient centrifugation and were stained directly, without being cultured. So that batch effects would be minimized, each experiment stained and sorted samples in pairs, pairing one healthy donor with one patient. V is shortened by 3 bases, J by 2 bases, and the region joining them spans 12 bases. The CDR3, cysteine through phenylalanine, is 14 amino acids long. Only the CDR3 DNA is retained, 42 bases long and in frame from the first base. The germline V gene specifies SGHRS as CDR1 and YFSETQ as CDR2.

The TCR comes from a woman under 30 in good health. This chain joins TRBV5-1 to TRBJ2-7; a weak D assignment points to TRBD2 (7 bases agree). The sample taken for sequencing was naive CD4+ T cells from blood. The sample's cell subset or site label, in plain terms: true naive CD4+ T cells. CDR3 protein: CASSSGRGTYEQYF. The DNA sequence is TGCGCCAGCAGCTCAGGGAGGGGGACCTACGAGCAGTACTTC.